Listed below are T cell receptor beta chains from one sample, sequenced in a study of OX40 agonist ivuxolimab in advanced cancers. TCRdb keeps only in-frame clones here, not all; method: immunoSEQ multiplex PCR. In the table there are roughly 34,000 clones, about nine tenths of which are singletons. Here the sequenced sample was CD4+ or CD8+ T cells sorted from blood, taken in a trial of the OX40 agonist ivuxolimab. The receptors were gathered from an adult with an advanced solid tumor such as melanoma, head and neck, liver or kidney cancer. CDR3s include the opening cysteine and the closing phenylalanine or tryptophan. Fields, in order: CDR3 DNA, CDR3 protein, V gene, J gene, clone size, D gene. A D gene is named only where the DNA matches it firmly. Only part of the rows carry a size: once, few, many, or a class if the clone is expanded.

TGTGCCTGGAGTAGAAACTTGGGACAGGGGGAAGGCTACACCTTC	CAWSRNLGQGEGYTF	TRBV30	TRBJ1-2	-	TRBD1
TGTGCCAGCAGTTGGGAGCTGGACACCTATAGCAATCAGCCCCAGCATTTT	CASSWELDTYSNQPQHF	TRBV28	TRBJ1-5	-	-
TGTGCCACCAGCAGACAGCGGGAGGGCCGGTACGAGCAGTACTTC	CATSRQREGRYEQYF	TRBV15	TRBJ2-7	-	TRBD2
TGTGCCACCAGCAGGTCGACAGGGGCAGTCTCTGGGGCCAACGTCCTGACTTTC	CATSRSTGAVSGANVLTF	TRBV15	TRBJ2-6	-	TRBD1
TGTGCCAGCAGCTCGCCGCAGGGGCCCGGGGAGCTGTTTTTT	CASSSPQGPGELFF	TRBV5-4	TRBJ2-2	few	-
TGTGCCAGCAGACGGGACAGGGATAGCAATCAGCCCCAGCATTTT	CASRRDRDSNQPQHF	TRBV6-5	TRBJ1-5	-	TRBD1
TGCGCCAGCAGCTTTGAGACGGGGCCTAGCACAGATACGCAGTATTTT	CASSFETGPSTDTQYF	TRBV5-1	TRBJ2-3	-	-
TGTGCCAGCAGCCAAGTCGGGGGGAGCGAGCAGTACTTC	CASSQVGGSEQYF	TRBV14	TRBJ2-7	-	TRBD2
TGTGCCAGCAGCTGGACTAGCGGGGCCTACAATGAGCAGTTCTTC	CASSWTSGAYNEQFF	TRBV7-2	TRBJ2-1	-	TRBD2
TGTGCCAGTAGTCACTCCATGGGGAACTATGGCTACACCTTC	CASSHSMGNYGYTF	TRBV19	TRBJ1-2	-	-
TGTGCCAGTAGTCTAACTTCACAGGTAGGTGAGCAGTTCTTC	CASSLTSQVGEQFF	TRBV19	TRBJ2-1	-	-
TGTGCCAGCGGACCTTTCTCTGGAAACACCATATATTTT	CASGPFSGNTIYF	TRBV9	TRBJ1-3	-	-
TGTGCCAGCAGCGGGGGACTAGCGGTTACGAGCGGGGAGCTGTTTTTT	CASSGGLAVTSGELFF	TRBV9	TRBJ2-2	-	TRBD2
TGTGCCAGCAGTGTAGGGGGGCAGTACAATGAGCAGTTCTTC	CASSVGGQYNEQFF	TRBV2	TRBJ2-1	-	-
TGTGCCAGCAGTCGCCTGGGGAGTTTCTACAATGAGCAGTTCTTC	CASSRLGSFYNEQFF	TRBV6-5	TRBJ2-1	-	-
TGTGCCAGCAGGCGCCGGGGGGCGAACACTGAAGCTTTCTTT	CASRRRGANTEAFF	TRBV28	TRBJ1-1	-	-
TGTGCCAGCACCAACGGGTGGGAGCAGTACTTC	CASTNGWEQYF	TRBV6-6	TRBJ2-7	-	-
TGTGCCACCAGCAGAGAACTTGGGGAGGGGAATCAGCCCCAGCATTTT	CATSRELGEGNQPQHF	TRBV15	TRBJ1-5	-	-
TGTGCCAGCAGTTCCACCCCAGGGTCGGGGCAAGAGACCCAGTACTTC	CASSSTPGSGQETQYF	TRBV27	TRBJ2-5	-	-
TGTGCCAGCAGTGAATACGGGACAGGGTCCTACGAGCAGTACTTC	CASSEYGTGSYEQYF	TRBV6-1	TRBJ2-7	-	TRBD1
TGTGCCAGCAGTGTACAGATCAATCAGCCCCAGCATTTT	CASSVQINQPQHF	TRBV2	TRBJ1-5	-	-
TGTGCCAGCAGCACATTAGCGGGGGCCGCGAACACCGGGGAGCTGTTTTTT	CASSTLAGAANTGELFF	TRBV7-6	TRBJ2-2	-	TRBD2
TGTGCCAGCAGTAGACTAGCGGGAGAGGTCAACGAGCAGTACTTC	CASSRLAGEVNEQYF	TRBV9	TRBJ2-7	-	TRBD2
TGTGCCAGCGGTGTAGCAAGCGCCTACAATGAGCAGTTCTTC	CASGVASAYNEQFF	TRBV6-1	TRBJ2-1	-	-
TGTGCCAGCAGCTTAGGAGCGGGGATCTCCTACGAGCAGTACTTC	CASSLGAGISYEQYF	TRBV7-2	TRBJ2-7	once	TRBD2
TGTGCCAGCAGCCCGCGGGACGCACATACGCAGTATTTT	CASSPRDAHTQYF	TRBV11-2	TRBJ2-3	-	-
TGTGCCAGCAGTGAAGTACAGGATAATTCACCCCTCCACTTT	CASSEVQDNSPLHF	TRBV6-5	TRBJ1-6	-	-
TGTGCCAGCAGTGACTCGACAGGGAGTCAGAGCTACACCTTC	CASSDSTGSQSYTF	TRBV6-4	TRBJ1-2	-	TRBD1
TGTGCCAGCAGCTTGGGGGACCTCGGGGGCTACACCTTC	CASSLGDLGGYTF	TRBV5-4	TRBJ1-2	-	-
TGCGCCAGCAGCACCGGGACAGGGCCCGAGCAGTACTTC	CASSTGTGPEQYF	TRBV5-1	TRBJ2-7	-	TRBD1
TGTGCCACCAGCGCAGGGCAGTACTTC	CATSAGQYF	TRBV15	TRBJ2-7	once	-
TGTGCCAGCAGTTACGGGGGGAATAACTATGGCTACACCTTC	CASSYGGNNYGYTF	TRBV6-5	TRBJ1-2	-	-
TGTGCCAGCAGTCCCAACATTGCAACGGCTAATGAAAAACTGTTTTTT	CASSPNIATANEKLFF	TRBV27	TRBJ1-4	once	-
TGTGCCAGCAATAAGGGGACTTACAATGAGCAGTTCTTC	CASNKGTYNEQFF	TRBV2	TRBJ2-1	-	-
TGTGCCAGCAGGCGAATAGATGCAACTAATGAAAAACTGTTTTTT	CASRRIDATNEKLFF	TRBV28	TRBJ1-4	-	-
TGTGCCTGGGAACCGGGGCACATGGTTGGGCCGACCGGGGACACCATATATTTT	CAWEPGHMVGPTGDTIYF	TRBV30	TRBJ1-3	once	-
TGTGCCAGTAGTGTATTCACCGGGGGCCGGGACACTGAAGCTTTCTTT	CASSVFTGGRDTEAFF	TRBV19	TRBJ1-1	-	-
TGTGCCAGCAGTTCAGGGGGGAAAGAGACCCAGTACTTC	CASSSGGKETQYF	TRBV28	TRBJ2-5	-	-
TGTGCCAGCAGTGATCAGGGACAGCCCCAGCATTTT	CASSDQGQPQHF	TRBV6-1	TRBJ1-5	-	-
TGTGCCAGCAGCCAAGATGGGTCCGAATATCAGCCCCAGCATTTT	CASSQDGSEYQPQHF	TRBV4-2	TRBJ1-5	-	-
TGTGCTAGTGGTATCGGGACGGGCTCCTACGAGCAGTACTTC	CASGIGTGSYEQYF	TRBV12-5	TRBJ2-7	few	-
TGTGCCAGCAGATTAACAGGGGGAATAGATACGCAGTATTTT	CASRLTGGIDTQYF	TRBV6-5	TRBJ2-3	-	TRBD1
TGTGCCAGCACCACCCGGATGGACAGCTATGGCTACACCTTC	CASTTRMDSYGYTF	TRBV28	TRBJ1-2	-	-
TGTGCCAGCAGTTTCGGATCTGGGACAGGGGTGAATGAGCAGTTCTTC	CASSFGSGTGVNEQFF	TRBV11-2	TRBJ2-1	-	TRBD1
TGTGCCAGCAGGGTAACAGGGGGCAGCTATGGCTACACCTTC	CASRVTGGSYGYTF	TRBV28	TRBJ1-2	-	TRBD1
TGCAGCGTTGAAATTTCTCGAGCGACAAGAGACTACACCTTC	CSVEISRATRDYTF	TRBV29-1	TRBJ1-2	-	-
TGTGCCAGCAGCGCGGCTGGGACAGGGAACACCGGGGAGCTGTTTTTT	CASSAAGTGNTGELFF	TRBV5-4	TRBJ2-2	-	TRBD1
TGTGCCAGCCGGGGGAGGAACACTGAAGCTTTCTTT	CASRGRNTEAFF	TRBV6-4	TRBJ1-1	-	-
TGTGCCAGCTCACCGGACAGGGAGTATGGCTACACCTTC	CASSPDREYGYTF	TRBV18	TRBJ1-2	-	TRBD1
TGTGCCAGCAGTTATATGGACAGGGTCTTCAACGAGCAGTACTTC	CASSYMDRVFNEQYF	TRBV6-6	TRBJ2-7	-	TRBD1
TGTGCCAGCTCACCGACAGGGGATATGGTCTATGGCTACACCTTC	CASSPTGDMVYGYTF	TRBV18	TRBJ1-2	-	TRBD1
TGTGCCAGCAGTGCGGACAGGTGGGACCGGCAGCCCCAGCATTTT	CASSADRWDRQPQHF	TRBV2	TRBJ1-5	-	TRBD1
TGTGCCAGCAGCTTTGGGCAGGGGGTTGGCACCGGGGAGCTGTTTTTT	CASSFGQGVGTGELFF	TRBV5-4	TRBJ2-2	-	TRBD1
TGTGCCTGGAGGGCTTCTGGAAACACCATATATTTT	CAWRASGNTIYF	TRBV30	TRBJ1-3	-	-
TGTGCCAGCACGCCGGTCGTGAATGAGCAGTTCTTC	CASTPVVNEQFF	TRBV7-2	TRBJ2-1	-	-